A selection of T cell receptor beta chains follows, all from one sample in a study of T cell responses to AZD1222 COVID-19 vaccine. Profiled with immunoSEQ multiplex PCR; TCRdb holds only in-frame clones, not every one. The sample shows 100,000 to 150,000 clones, 88% of them seen only once. The source was peripheral blood, collected on day 0 of MenACWY control vaccination. Source of these receptors: an adult in good health. Both conserved end residues are trimmed from each CDR3. The listing skips clone size in some rows; elsewhere it reads once, few, many or a size class.

v_call: TRBV11-3; clone_size: -; j_call: TRBJ1-1; cdr3_length: 14; cdr3_aa: ASSLGGRAGDTEAF
v_call: TRBV3-1/TRBV3-2; clone_size: -; j_call: TRBJ1-3; cdr3_length: 14; cdr3_aa: ASSQGPGRSGNTIY
v_call: TRBV5-1; clone_size: few; j_call: TRBJ2-2; cdr3_length: 13; cdr3_aa: ASSSGLAGTGELF
v_call: TRBV3-1/TRBV3-2; clone_size: -; j_call: TRBJ2-7; cdr3_length: 10; cdr3_aa: ASSQTSYEQY
v_call: TRBV28; clone_size: -; j_call: TRBJ2-4; cdr3_length: 10; cdr3_aa: ASSLAGNIQY
v_call: TRBV5-4; clone_size: -; j_call: TRBJ2-7; cdr3_length: 14; cdr3_aa: ASSLGLAGGPYEQY
v_call: TRBV2; clone_size: -; j_call: TRBJ2-3; cdr3_length: 12; cdr3_aa: ASSRGVRSDTQY
v_call: TRBV7-9; clone_size: few; j_call: TRBJ2-7; cdr3_length: 11; cdr3_aa: ASSTGLRGGQY
v_call: TRBV5-1; clone_size: -; j_call: TRBJ2-2; cdr3_length: 12; cdr3_aa: ASSLAASAGELF
v_call: TRBV18; clone_size: -; j_call: TRBJ2-1; cdr3_length: 14; cdr3_aa: ASSPPGLVENNEQF
v_call: TRBV7-8; clone_size: -; j_call: TRBJ2-7; cdr3_length: 13; cdr3_aa: ASSPRGGDSYEQY
v_call: TRBV9; clone_size: -; j_call: TRBJ1-4; cdr3_length: 14; cdr3_aa: ASSVAGGTGREKLF
v_call: TRBV12-3/TRBV12-4; clone_size: -; j_call: TRBJ1-1; cdr3_length: 11; cdr3_aa: ASSLRWNTEAF
v_call: TRBV18; clone_size: -; j_call: TRBJ1-4; cdr3_length: 13; cdr3_aa: ASSPSRQGNEKLF
v_call: TRBV9; clone_size: -; j_call: TRBJ2-1; cdr3_length: 14; cdr3_aa: ASSVATTSGYNEQF
v_call: TRBV9; clone_size: -; j_call: TRBJ2-3; cdr3_length: 14; cdr3_aa: ASSLSRGYSTDTQY
v_call: TRBV11-2; clone_size: -; j_call: TRBJ1-4; cdr3_length: 13; cdr3_aa: ASSPIQGTNEKLF
v_call: TRBV3-1/TRBV3-2; clone_size: -; j_call: TRBJ1-2; cdr3_length: 13; cdr3_aa: ASSQGGGSHYGYT
v_call: TRBV7-6; clone_size: -; j_call: TRBJ2-7; cdr3_length: 14; cdr3_aa: ASSLPEGDTSYEQY
v_call: TRBV29-1; clone_size: few; j_call: TRBJ2-1; cdr3_length: 8; cdr3_aa: SVMTREQF
v_call: TRBV28; clone_size: -; j_call: TRBJ2-7; cdr3_length: 14; cdr3_aa: ASSSEALAPLYEQY
v_call: TRBV3-1/TRBV3-2; clone_size: -; j_call: TRBJ2-7; cdr3_length: 12; cdr3_aa: ASSQPGLDFEQY
v_call: TRBV6-1; clone_size: -; j_call: TRBJ1-5; cdr3_length: 10; cdr3_aa: ASSERNQPQH
v_call: TRBV10-2; clone_size: -; j_call: TRBJ2-3; cdr3_length: 11; cdr3_aa: AILRGLQNTQY
v_call: TRBV2; clone_size: -; j_call: TRBJ2-5; cdr3_length: 11; cdr3_aa: ASSWDVGETQY
v_call: TRBV6-5; clone_size: -; j_call: TRBJ1-1; cdr3_length: 12; cdr3_aa: ASRYGGAGTEAF
v_call: TRBV27; clone_size: -; j_call: TRBJ1-6; cdr3_length: 13; cdr3_aa: ASRYRGGGNSPLH
v_call: TRBV5-1; clone_size: -; j_call: TRBJ2-1; cdr3_length: 13; cdr3_aa: ASSLGLAGANEQF
v_call: TRBV5-1; clone_size: once; j_call: TRBJ2-2; cdr3_length: 14; cdr3_aa: ASSHPRDGNTGELF
v_call: TRBV14; clone_size: -; j_call: TRBJ2-5; cdr3_length: 14; cdr3_aa: ASSGLRASGKETQY
v_call: TRBV19; clone_size: -; j_call: TRBJ1-1; cdr3_length: 15; cdr3_aa: ASSMKDRGSLNTEAF
v_call: TRBV9; clone_size: -; j_call: TRBJ2-3; cdr3_length: 12; cdr3_aa: ASSVGSLGDTQY
v_call: TRBV9; clone_size: few; j_call: TRBJ1-3; cdr3_length: 13; cdr3_aa: ASSVTAGTGNTIY
v_call: TRBV5-1; clone_size: -; j_call: TRBJ2-5; cdr3_length: 13; cdr3_aa: ASSLGQGTAETQY
v_call: TRBV11-3; clone_size: -; j_call: TRBJ2-3; cdr3_length: 15; cdr3_aa: ASSPPRVGRGTDTQY
v_call: TRBV18; clone_size: -; j_call: TRBJ1-1; cdr3_length: 12; cdr3_aa: ASSRGQGRSEAF
v_call: TRBV3-1/TRBV3-2; clone_size: -; j_call: TRBJ1-2; cdr3_length: 17; cdr3_aa: ASSQDVSFRKGVNYGYT
v_call: TRBV6-5; clone_size: once; j_call: TRBJ2-7; cdr3_length: 11; cdr3_aa: ASRHDTSGEQY
v_call: TRBV6-4; clone_size: -; j_call: TRBJ2-5; cdr3_length: 11; cdr3_aa: ASSPDSGETQY
v_call: TRBV4-1; clone_size: -; j_call: TRBJ2-5; cdr3_length: 13; cdr3_aa: ASSHGRGIQETQY
v_call: TRBV30; clone_size: once; j_call: TRBJ1-2; cdr3_length: 12; cdr3_aa: AWSTPGSPNGYT
v_call: TRBV19; clone_size: once; j_call: TRBJ1-5; cdr3_length: 13; cdr3_aa: ASSIETGGGQPQH
v_call: TRBV2; clone_size: -; j_call: TRBJ2-3; cdr3_length: 12; cdr3_aa: ASSITGTDDTQY
v_call: TRBV15; clone_size: -; j_call: TRBJ2-3; cdr3_length: 15; cdr3_aa: ATSRGGSSGPTDTQY
v_call: TRBV11-2; clone_size: -; j_call: TRBJ2-7; cdr3_length: 13; cdr3_aa: ASRAGTVDFYEQY
v_call: TRBV28; clone_size: -; j_call: TRBJ2-5; cdr3_length: 11; cdr3_aa: ASSLRGWETQY
v_call: TRBV10-2; clone_size: -; j_call: TRBJ2-2; cdr3_length: 13; cdr3_aa: ASSESWTATGELF